These T cell receptor beta chains were read from a single sample in a study of blood T cell repertoires in COVID-19. Profiling relied on immunoSEQ multiplex PCR, and the TCRdb table lists in-frame clones only, not all of them. The data contain some 230,000 clones, 80% to 90% of them singletons. Sequencing was carried out using peripheral blood. The receptors come from a man aged 35 to 55 with acute or convalescent COVID-19. Both conserved end residues are part of each CDR3. A D gene is named only where the DNA matches it firmly. A row's size may be missing; if present it is once, few, many or a size class.

V: TRBV2; size: few; J: TRBJ1-1; D: NA; CDR3: CASSLGGVMNTEAFF; DNA: TGTGCCAGCAGCCTGGGGGGGGTTATGAACACTGAAGCTTTCTTT
V: TRBV5-4; size: NA; J: TRBJ2-1; D: TRBD2; CDR3: CASSFITSGGNEQFF; DNA: TGTGCCAGCAGCTTTATAACTAGCGGGGGGAATGAGCAGTTCTTC
V: TRBV3-1/TRBV3-2; size: NA; J: TRBJ2-5; D: TRBD2; CDR3: CASSQLRLAGEETQYF; DNA: TGTGCCAGCAGCCAACTAAGACTAGCGGGAGAAGAGACCCAGTACTTC
V: TRBV5-4; size: NA; J: TRBJ1-3; D: TRBD1; CDR3: CASSQRQGPSGNTIYF; DNA: TGTGCCAGCAGCCAGCGACAGGGGCCGTCTGGAAACACCATATATTTT
V: TRBV19; size: NA; J: TRBJ2-6; D: TRBD1; CDR3: CASSIGDRAGANVLTF; DNA: TGTGCCAGTAGTATAGGGGACAGGGCTGGGGCCAACGTCCTGACTTTC
V: TRBV10-2; size: NA; J: TRBJ2-2; D: NA; CDR3: CASSRGGGRYTGELFF; DNA: TGCGCCAGCAGTCGAGGTGGGGGGAGGTACACCGGGGAGCTGTTTTTT
V: TRBV7-6; size: NA; J: TRBJ2-7; D: TRBD1; CDR3: CASSLAGQGAGSYEQYF; DNA: TGTGCCAGCAGCTTAGCGGGACAGGGGGCGGGCTCCTACGAGCAGTACTTC
V: TRBV7-2; size: once; J: TRBJ2-7; D: TRBD2; CDR3: CASSQLAGATYEQYF; DNA: TGTGCCAGCAGCCAACTAGCGGGGGCCACCTACGAGCAGTACTTC
V: TRBV6-5; size: NA; J: TRBJ1-1; D: NA; CDR3: CASSQLTANTEAFF; DNA: TGTGCCAGCAGTCAGTTGACAGCGAACACTGAAGCTTTCTTT
V: TRBV19; size: NA; J: TRBJ1-5; D: NA; CDR3: CASRNSINQPQHF; DNA: TGTGCCAGTAGAAACAGCATTAATCAGCCCCAGCATTTT
V: TRBV6-5; size: NA; J: TRBJ1-2; D: TRBD1; CDR3: CASSYRDRGRSGYTF; DNA: TGTGCCAGCAGTTATCGTGACAGGGGGCGAAGTGGCTACACCTTC
V: TRBV29-1; size: NA; J: TRBJ2-7; D: TRBD2; CDR3: CSVRSGAGSEQYF; DNA: TGCAGCGTCCGAAGCGGGGCCGGCTCCGAGCAGTACTTC
V: TRBV4-1; size: NA; J: TRBJ1-4; D: TRBD1; CDR3: CASSQGGDRREKLFF; DNA: TGCGCCAGCAGCCAAGGAGGGGACAGACGTGAAAAACTGTTTTTT
V: TRBV6-5; size: NA; J: TRBJ2-1; D: TRBD2; CDR3: CASSRLAEYNEQFF; DNA: TGTGCCAGCAGCCGACTAGCGGAATACAATGAGCAGTTCTTC
V: TRBV25-1; size: NA; J: TRBJ1-2; D: TRBD1; CDR3: CASSPSDRGVRGYTF; DNA: TGTGCCAGCAGTCCCTCGGACAGGGGAGTTCGAGGCTACACCTTC
V: TRBV5-6; size: once; J: TRBJ2-7; D: NA; CDR3: CASSVGGTENYF; DNA: TGTGCCAGCAGCGTCGGCGGGACGGAAAACTACTTC
V: TRBV18; size: NA; J: TRBJ1-1; D: NA; CDR3: CASSSSENTEAFF; DNA: TGTGCCAGCTCATCTTCAGAGAACACTGAAGCTTTCTTT
V: TRBV6-6; size: NA; J: TRBJ1-2; D: TRBD1; CDR3: CASSEGTGKDYGYTF; DNA: TGTGCCAGCAGTGAGGGGACAGGGAAGGACTATGGCTACACCTTC
V: TRBV11-2; size: once; J: TRBJ2-1; D: TRBD2; CDR3: CASSWSPLAADEQFF; DNA: TGTGCCAGCAGCTGGAGTCCCCTAGCGGCGGATGAGCAGTTCTTC
V: TRBV4-3; size: NA; J: TRBJ2-1; D: NA; CDR3: CASSQAVRAPYEQFF; DNA: TGCGCCAGCAGCCAAGCTGTGCGGGCTCCGTATGAGCAGTTCTTC
V: TRBV14; size: NA; J: TRBJ2-1; D: NA; CDR3: CASSQAYSWGDLFF; DNA: TGTGCCAGCAGCCAAGCATATTCTTGGGGCGATTTGTTCTTC
V: TRBV7-9; size: NA; J: TRBJ2-3; D: TRBD1; CDR3: CASSIGQGTDTQYF; DNA: TGTGCCAGCAGCATCGGACAGGGCACAGATACGCAGTATTTT
V: TRBV28; size: NA; J: TRBJ1-1; D: NA; CDR3: CASTQVMNTEAFF; DNA: TGTGCCAGCACGCAGGTTATGAACACTGAAGCTTTCTTT
V: TRBV12-3/TRBV12-4; size: NA; J: TRBJ2-7; D: NA; CDR3: CASSLWESYEQYF; DNA: TGTGCCAGCAGTTTATGGGAGTCCTACGAGCAGTACTTC
V: TRBV9; size: NA; J: TRBJ1-1; D: NA; CDR3: CASSGLRGGTEAFF; DNA: TGTGCCAGCAGCGGTTTACGGGGTGGCACTGAAGCTTTCTTT
V: TRBV3-1/TRBV3-2; size: NA; J: TRBJ2-7; D: NA; CDR3: CASSQETGVPYEQYF; DNA: TGTGCCAGCAGCCAAGAGACCGGAGTCCCCTACGAGCAGTACTTC
V: TRBV6-2/TRBV6-3; size: once; J: TRBJ1-1; D: TRBD1; CDR3: CASSPPGTVHEAFF; DNA: TGTGCCAGCAGCCCCCCCGGGACAGTCCATGAAGCTTTCTTT
V: TRBV28; size: NA; J: TRBJ2-7; D: NA; CDR3: CASSLQLSRGEQYF; DNA: TGTGCCAGCAGTTTACAACTTTCTCGAGGGGAGCAGTACTTC
V: TRBV24-1; size: few; J: TRBJ2-3; D: NA; CDR3: CATSDISIDTQYF; DNA: TGTGCCACCAGTGATATTAGCATAGATACGCAGTATTTT
V: TRBV7-9; size: NA; J: TRBJ2-7; D: TRBD1; CDR3: CASSLGQFYEQYF; DNA: TGTGCCAGCAGCTTGGGACAGTTCTACGAGCAGTACTTC
V: TRBV11-3; size: NA; J: TRBJ2-1; D: TRBD2; CDR3: CASSLGLSGGDEQFF; DNA: TGTGCCAGCAGCTTAGGGCTTTCGGGGGGGGATGAGCAGTTCTTC
V: TRBV27; size: NA; J: TRBJ2-7; D: TRBD2; CDR3: CASSLVAGGPYEQYF; DNA: TGTGCCAGCAGTTTAGTGGCGGGGGGGCCCTACGAGCAGTACTTC
V: TRBV5-1; size: NA; J: TRBJ2-3; D: TRBD2; CDR3: CASSLGTSGPDTQYF; DNA: TGCGCCAGCAGCTTAGGGACTAGCGGCCCAGATACGCAGTATTTT
V: TRBV2; size: NA; J: TRBJ2-4; D: NA; CDR3: CASSDRQGWNIQYF; DNA: TGTGCCAGCAGTGATCGGCAGGGGTGGAACATTCAGTACTTC
V: TRBV29-1; size: NA; J: TRBJ1-5; D: NA; CDR3: CSVLLSGNRNQPQHF; DNA: TGCAGCGTTCTCCTTTCAGGGAACAGGAATCAGCCCCAGCATTTT
V: TRBV6-5; size: NA; J: TRBJ2-3; D: NA; CDR3: CASSLKRSDTQYF; DNA: TGTGCCAGCAGTCTCAAACGGTCAGATACGCAGTATTTT
V: TRBV5-1; size: NA; J: TRBJ2-3; D: NA; CDR3: CASSSQGSSTDTQYF; DNA: TGCGCCAGCAGCTCTCAGGGATCTAGCACAGATACGCAGTATTTT
V: TRBV3-1/TRBV3-2; size: NA; J: TRBJ1-2; D: NA; CDR3: CASSQDLGRAYGYTF; DNA: TGTGCCAGCAGCCAAGATCTTGGGAGGGCCTATGGCTACACCTTC
V: TRBV19; size: NA; J: TRBJ1-6; D: TRBD1; CDR3: CASSIQGTGGPPLHF; DNA: TGTGCCAGTAGTATTCAGGGGACAGGTGGACCACCCCTCCACTTT
V: TRBV30; size: NA; J: TRBJ1-1; D: TRBD1; CDR3: CAWQGALGVAFF; DNA: TGTGCCTGGCAGGGGGCCTTGGGTGTAGCTTTCTTT
V: TRBV2; size: NA; J: TRBJ1-4; D: TRBD1; CDR3: CASRRQGEIEEKLFF; DNA: TGTGCCAGCAGGAGGCAGGGGGAGATAGAGGAAAAACTGTTTTTT
V: TRBV7-2; size: NA; J: TRBJ2-1; D: NA; CDR3: CASSLNFQGSREKQFF; DNA: TGTGCCAGCAGCTTAAATTTTCAGGGATCCAGAGAAAAGCAGTTCTTC
V: TRBV5-6; size: NA; J: TRBJ1-2; D: TRBD1; CDR3: CASSLGSRGLYGYTF; DNA: TGTGCCAGCAGCTTGGGGTCCAGGGGGCTCTATGGCTACACCTTC
V: TRBV6-6; size: NA; J: TRBJ2-1; D: TRBD1; CDR3: CASSYEDRHPYNEQFF; DNA: TGTGCCAGCAGTTACGAGGACAGGCACCCCTACAATGAGCAGTTCTTC
V: TRBV5-1; size: NA; J: TRBJ2-7; D: TRBD1; CDR3: CASSPGDRPYEQYF; DNA: TGCGCCAGCAGCCCCGGGGACAGACCCTACGAGCAGTACTTC
V: TRBV15; size: NA; J: TRBJ2-3; D: NA; CDR3: CATSSQGQWDDTQYF; DNA: TGTGCCACCAGCAGCCAAGGACAGTGGGATGATACGCAGTATTTT
V: TRBV9; size: NA; J: TRBJ1-5; D: TRBD1; CDR3: CASSVGGQFQPQHF; DNA: TGTGCCAGCAGCGTAGGGGGACAGTTTCAGCCCCAGCATTTT
V: TRBV5-1; size: NA; J: TRBJ1-1; D: NA; CDR3: CASLSNPGGTEAFF; DNA: TGCGCCAGCCTCTCGAACCCGGGGGGAACTGAAGCTTTCTTT
V: TRBV6-5; size: NA; J: TRBJ1-6; D: NA; CDR3: CASSRSDSPLHF; DNA: TGTGCCAGCAGCAGGTCCGATTCACCCCTCCACTTT
V: TRBV2; size: NA; J: TRBJ1-5; D: NA; CDR3: CASYRELGQPQHF; DNA: TGTGCCAGTTACAGGGAGTTGGGGCAGCCCCAGCATTTT
V: TRBV18; size: few; J: TRBJ1-2; D: NA; CDR3: CASSPDREDGYTF; DNA: TGTGCCAGCTCACCAGATAGGGAGGATGGCTACACCTTC
V: TRBV20-1; size: NA; J: TRBJ2-2; D: NA; CDR3: CSASSPNTGELFF; DNA: TGCAGTGCTAGTAGCCCGAACACCGGGGAGCTGTTTTTT
V: TRBV11-2; size: NA; J: TRBJ2-7; D: TRBD2; CDR3: CACSTVGGGAPPYEQYF; DNA: TGTGCCTGCAGCACAGTCGGCGGGGGGGCTCCCCCCTACGAGCAGTACTTC
V: TRBV3-1/TRBV3-2; size: few; J: TRBJ1-2; D: NA; CDR3: CASSQGFSGYTF; DNA: TGTGCCAGCAGCCAAGGTTTTAGTGGCTACACCTTC
V: TRBV6-1; size: NA; J: TRBJ1-1; D: NA; CDR3: CASSEATPAGVNTEAFF; DNA: TGTGCCAGCAGTGAAGCTACTCCGGCAGGGGTGAACACTGAAGCTTTCTTT